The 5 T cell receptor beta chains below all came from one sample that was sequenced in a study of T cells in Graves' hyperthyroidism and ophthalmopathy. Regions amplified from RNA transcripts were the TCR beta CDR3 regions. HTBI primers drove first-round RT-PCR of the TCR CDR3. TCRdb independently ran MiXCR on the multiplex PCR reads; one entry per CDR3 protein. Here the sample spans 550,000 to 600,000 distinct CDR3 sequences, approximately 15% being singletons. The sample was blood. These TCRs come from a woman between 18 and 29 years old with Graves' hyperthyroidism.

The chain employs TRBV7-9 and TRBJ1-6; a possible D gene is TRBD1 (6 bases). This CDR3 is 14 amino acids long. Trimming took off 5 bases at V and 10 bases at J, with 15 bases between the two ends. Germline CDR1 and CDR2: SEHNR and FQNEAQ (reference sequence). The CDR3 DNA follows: TGTGCCAGCAGCCAAGCAGGGGATTTATCACCCCTCCACTTT. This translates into CASSQAGDLSPLHF.

This chain's CDR3 is CASSYLGLPVETQYF. The CDR3 coding sequence is TGTGCCAGCAGTTACTTGGGACTTCCTGTGGAGACCCAGTACTTC. The rearrangement uses TRBV6-2 or TRBV6-3 and TRBJ2-5, with TRBD2 as a possible D gene (6 bases). V lost 1 base to trimming and J lost 5 bases, with 14 bases between them. Per the germline V gene, CDR1 is MNHEY and CDR2 is SVGEGT. CDR3 size: 15 residues.

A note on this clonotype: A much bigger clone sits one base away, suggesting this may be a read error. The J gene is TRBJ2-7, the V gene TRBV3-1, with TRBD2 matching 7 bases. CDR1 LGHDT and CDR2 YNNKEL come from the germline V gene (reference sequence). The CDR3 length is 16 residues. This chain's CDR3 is CAGSQDPWRENYEQYF. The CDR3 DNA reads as TGTGCCGGCAGCCAAGATCCCTGGCGGGAGAACTACGAGCAGTACTTC.

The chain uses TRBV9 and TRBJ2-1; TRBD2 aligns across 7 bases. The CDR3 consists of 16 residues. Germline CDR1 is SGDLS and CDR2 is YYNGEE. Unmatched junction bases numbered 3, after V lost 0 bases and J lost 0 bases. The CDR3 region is CASSVVGGSSYNEQFF. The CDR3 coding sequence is TGTGCCAGCAGCGTAGTGGGCGGGAGCTCCTACAATGAGCAGTTCTTC.

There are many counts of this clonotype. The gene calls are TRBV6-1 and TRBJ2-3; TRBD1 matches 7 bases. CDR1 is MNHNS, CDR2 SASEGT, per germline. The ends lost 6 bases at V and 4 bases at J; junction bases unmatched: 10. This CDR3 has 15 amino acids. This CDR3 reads CASSRTGLLADTQYF. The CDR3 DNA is TGTGCCAGCAGCCGGACAGGACTTCTGGCAGATACGCAGTATTTT.